This T cell receptor (beta chain) was retrieved from a study of response to subunit inactivated influenza vaccine. Notes on this clonotype: Its antigen remains unidentified.

Whole-study results and caveats: New T cells are recruited in small numbers by each seasonal influenza vaccination, according to the authors' suggestion.

The V gene's germline CDR1 is LGHNA and CDR2 YSLEER. The CDR3 runs to 15 residues. V was cut by 4 bases and J by 3 bases, with 15 bases left in between. Each CDR3 protein is one row after TCRdb ran MiXCR on the RT-PCR reads. The sample records hundreds of thousands of distinct CDR3 sequences, 15% to 18% being singletons. This receptor was obtained from a man between 50 and 59 years old who received an inactivated influenza vaccine. Material: PBMCs from blood, obtained 11 to 12 days after vaccination. The rearrangement joins TRBV4-3 to TRBJ1-2, with D unresolved. CDR3 in DNA: TGCGCCAGCAGCCCGCGTCCCCAGTCGGACTATGGCTACACCTTC. Encoded protein: CASSPRPQSDYGYTF.